The sequence of this T cell receptor beta chain was determined in a study of blood T cell repertoires in COVID-19. Across the study: The samples span acute and convalescent COVID-19 from the United States, Italy and Spain. Nucleic acid was either cDNA or gDNA, and it came from T cells, B-cell-depleted T cells, or PBMCs.

Germline CDR1 reads SGHNT; CDR2 reads YENEEA. With 1 base removed from V and 7 bases from J, the gap between germline ends came to 11 bases. This CDR3 is 13 amino acids long. This clone was picked up one time. In the study's own analysis: How many nucleated cells were present was estimated from reference gene primer amplification. Measured with immunoSEQ multiplex PCR; TCRdb has only the in-frame clones, and not every one. Clone size and V and J calls were adopted from that table, with D and trimming inferred from the DNA. Found here are approximately 90,000 clones, 85% of them singletons; the top ten hold about 4%.

V usage is TRBV11-3 and J usage is TRBJ2-7; D call uncertain. Sequencing was done on a sample of peripheral blood. The receptor was derived from a man aged 55 to 70 with acute or convalescent COVID-19. The CDR3 protein is CASSLGLQLEQYF. The CDR3 DNA reads TGTGCCAGCAGCTTAGGTCTACAGCTTGAGCAGTACTTC.